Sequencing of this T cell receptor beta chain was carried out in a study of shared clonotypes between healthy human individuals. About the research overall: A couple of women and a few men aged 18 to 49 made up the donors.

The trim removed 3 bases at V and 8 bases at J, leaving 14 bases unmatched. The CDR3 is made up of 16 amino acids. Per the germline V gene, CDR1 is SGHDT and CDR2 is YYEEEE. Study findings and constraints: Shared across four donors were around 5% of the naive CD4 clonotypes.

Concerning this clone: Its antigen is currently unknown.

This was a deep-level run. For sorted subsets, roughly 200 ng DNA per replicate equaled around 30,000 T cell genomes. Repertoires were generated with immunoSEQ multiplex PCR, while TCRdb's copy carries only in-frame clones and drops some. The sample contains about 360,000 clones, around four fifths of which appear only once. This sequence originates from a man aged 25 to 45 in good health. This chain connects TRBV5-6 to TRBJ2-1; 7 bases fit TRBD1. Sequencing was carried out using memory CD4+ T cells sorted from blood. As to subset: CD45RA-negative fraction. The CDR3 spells CASSYVQGNAWDEQFF. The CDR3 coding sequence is TGTGCCAGCAGCTACGTACAGGGGAATGCATGGGATGAGCAGTTCTTC.